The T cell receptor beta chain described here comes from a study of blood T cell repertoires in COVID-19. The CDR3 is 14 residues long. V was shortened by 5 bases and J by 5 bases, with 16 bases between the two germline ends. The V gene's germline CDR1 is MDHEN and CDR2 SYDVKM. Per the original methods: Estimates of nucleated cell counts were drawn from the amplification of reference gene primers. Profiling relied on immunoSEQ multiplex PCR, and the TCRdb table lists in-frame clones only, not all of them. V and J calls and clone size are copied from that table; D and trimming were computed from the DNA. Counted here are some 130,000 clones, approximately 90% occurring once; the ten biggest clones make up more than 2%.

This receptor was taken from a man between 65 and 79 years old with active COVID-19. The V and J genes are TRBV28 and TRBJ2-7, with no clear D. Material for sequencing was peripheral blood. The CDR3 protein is CASSPPPGLHEQYF. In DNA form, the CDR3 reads TGTGCCAGCAGTCCCCCTCCAGGCCTCCACGAGCAGTACTTC. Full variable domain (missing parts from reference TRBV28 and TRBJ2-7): DVKVTQSSRYLVKRTGEKVFLECVQDMDHENMFWYRQDPGLGLRLIYFSYDVKMKEKGDIPEGYSVSREKKERFSLILESASTNQTSMYLCASSPPPGLHEQYFGPGTRLTVT.